The 28 T cell receptor beta chains below were found in one sample sequenced in a study of blood T cells in healthy people across ages. Together with a sample-barcoded 5' primer, a J-beta primer mix was included in a second PCR lasting about 6 to 11 cycles. Via MiXCR, TCRdb re-called the 5' RACE reads, giving one row per CDR3 protein. The sample lists some 1.4 million distinct CDR3 sequences, around 39% occurring once. Sequences were obtained from blood. Receptor source: a woman under 30 in good health.

The chain has TRBV7-3 and TRBJ1-4; tentatively, D is TRBD1 (6 bases). Between the trimmed V and J ends, which lost 6 bases and 0 bases, there was a span of 17 bases. CDR3 length equals 17 residues. CDR1 is SGHTA, CDR2 FQGTGA, per germline. DNA of the CDR3: TGTGCCAGCAGTTATACTTACGACAGGCCAACTAATGAAAAACTGTTTTTT. Protein product: CASSYTYDRPTNEKLFF.

This clonotype has a handful of counts. The rearrangement uses TRBV10-3 and TRBJ2-1, with no clear D. Trimming pared 0 bases from V and 5 bases from J, leaving 11 bases between. The CDR3 extends over 15 amino acids. Germline CDR1 ENHRY, CDR2 SYGVKD. CDR3 DNA: TGTGCCATCAGTGAGTCCTTAATGCCGAACAATGAGCAGTTCTTC. This encodes CAISESLMPNNEQFF.

This clonotype has a handful of counts. The V call is TRBV20-1, the J call TRBJ2-5, with D unclear. Deletions cut 5 bases from V and 6 bases from J, with 16 bases between. The CDR3 is 13 amino acids. Looked up from germline, CDR1 is DFQATT and CDR2 is SNEGSKA (reference sequence). The CDR3 DNA is TGCAGTGCTGAGGCCCAAGGGCTGAAGACCCAGTACTTC. As protein: CSAEAQGLKTQYF.

This sequence joins TRBV5-1 and TRBJ2-1, with 10 bases matching TRBD2. V shed 4 bases and J 5 bases; nucleotides not matched to a gene: 9. The CDR3 totals 16 residues. CDR1 SGHRS and CDR2 YFSETQ come from the germline V gene. CDR3 coding DNA: TGCGCCAGCAGCATCGTGCTAGCGGGAGAGGACAATGAGCAGTTCTTC. Protein product: CASSIVLAGEDNEQFF.

This clonotype was counted once. V and J are TRBV29-1 and TRBJ2-7; tentatively, D is TRBD1 (5 bases). This CDR3 region has 16 residues. Deletions cut 0 bases from V and 2 bases from J, with 17 bases between. The germline V gene encodes CDR1 SQVTM and CDR2 ANQGSEA. CDR3 protein: CSVEEGKVGAAYEQYF. The DNA of the CDR3 is TGCAGCGTTGAAGAAGGGAAGGTAGGGGCGGCCTACGAGCAGTACTTC.

This clonotype was seen a few times. The V call is TRBV3-1, the J call TRBJ1-2, with 7 bases fitting TRBD1. The trim removed 0 bases at V and 6 bases at J, leaving 7 bases unmatched. The CDR3 is 15 residues long. Germline V gives CDR1 LGHDT, CDR2 YNNKEL (reference sequence). This CDR3 is CASSQDDRAFHGYTF. The CDR3 DNA is TGTGCCAGCAGCCAAGACGACAGGGCTTTCCATGGCTACACCTTC.

J is TRBJ2-1 and V is TRBV11-2, with D tentatively TRBD1 (6 bases). This CDR3 is built from 15 residues. V was clipped by 5 bases and J by 10 bases, with 21 bases between them. Per germline, CDR1 SGHAT and CDR2 FQNNGV. CDR3 nucleotide sequence: TGTGCCAGCAGCCAGATTCAAGGGGGAAGGGGGGAGCAGTTCTTC. Its protein product is CASSQIQGGRGEQFF.

The J gene is TRBJ1-5, the V gene TRBV27; the D gene is possibly TRBD1 (6 bases). From germline, CDR1 is MNHEY and CDR2 SMNVEV (reference sequence). The V end lost 7 bases, the J end lost 3 bases, and 16 bases lay between the germline ends. The length of the CDR3 is 15 residues. CDR3 protein: CASTTGANNNQPQHF. Here the CDR3 DNA reads TGTGCCAGCACAACGGGGGCTAATAACAATCAGCCCCAGCATTTT.

Only a few counts were recorded for this clonotype. The chain recombines TRBV12-3 or TRBV12-4 with TRBJ2-7; D possibly corresponds to TRBD1 (6 bases). Trimming stripped 8 bases from V and 2 bases from J, with 13 bases between. CDR3 length: 13 amino acids. CDR3 loop: CASRDTSTYEQYF. The CDR3 coding sequence is TGTGCCAGCCGGGACACTTCAACCTACGAGCAGTACTTC.

V usage is TRBV20-1 and J usage is TRBJ1-5; D is uncertain. The CDR3 totals 19 residues. The V gene lost 1 base and the J gene lost 4 bases, with 26 bases spanning the gap. Per the germline V gene, CDR1 is DFQATT and CDR2 is SNEGSKA (reference sequence). CDR3 amino acids: CSARARMKQTAGFNQPQHF. CDR3 in DNA: TGCAGTGCTAGAGCACGCATGAAACAGACCGCCGGATTTAATCAGCCCCAGCATTTT.

This clonotype came up many times. The V and J genes are TRBV2 and TRBJ1-4; 9 bases match TRBD1. The CDR3 is 14 residues long. The V gene's germline CDR1 is SNHLY and CDR2 FYNNEI. V trimming: 6 bases; J trimming: 7 bases; junction bases outside the gene matches: 6. The CDR3 DNA reads as TGTGCCAGCAGCCTACAGGGGGCTGGTGAAAAACTGTTTTTT. Amino acid sequence: CASSLQGAGEKLFF.

The chain employs TRBV6-1 and TRBJ1-1; unclear D gene. CDR3 length: 14 residues. V lost 6 bases, J lost 7 bases, and 18 bases lay in between. CDR1 MNHNS and CDR2 SASEGT come from the germline V gene. The CDR3 nucleotides read TGTGCCAGCAGCGACCCGACACGTAAATTTGAAGCTTTCTTT. Its translation is CASSDPTRKFEAFF.

This clonotype occurred a few times. J is TRBJ2-5 and V is TRBV6-5; 8 bases align to TRBD1. The better agreement between TRBJ2-7 and the DNA end casts doubt on the J call. Germline V gene lookup returns CDR1 MNHEY and CDR2 SVGAGI. CDR3 size: 13 residues. The CDR3 nucleotides read TGTGCCAGCCAGGGACAGGTCGGGAACGAGCAGTACTTC. Translation: CASQGQVGNEQYF.

V usage is TRBV7-2 and J usage is TRBJ2-1, with D tentatively TRBD2 (7 bases). This CDR3 has 16 amino acids. The germline V and J ends were trimmed by 5 bases and 0 bases, with 14 bases remaining between them. CDR1 is SGHTA and CDR2 is FQGNSA in the germline V gene. This chain's CDR3 is CASSLGGRASYNEQFF. The DNA for the CDR3 is TGTGCCAGCAGCCTGGGGGGGCGGGCCTCCTACAATGAGCAGTTCTTC.

This chain links TRBV7-6 with TRBJ1-1; D gene uncertain. CDR1 and CDR2 from the germline V gene are SGHVS and FNYEAQ. Trimming pared 3 bases from V and 5 bases from J, leaving 10 bases between. There are 13 residues in the CDR3. Here the CDR3 DNA reads TGTGCCAGCAGCTTGTCGGGGAAAACTGAAGCTTTCTTT. It encodes CASSLSGKTEAFF.

The chain has TRBV3-1 and TRBJ1-2; 9 bases fit TRBD1. V lost 3 bases, J lost 4 bases, and 6 bases stayed unmatched. CDR1 is LGHDT, CDR2 YNNKEL, per germline (reference sequence). The CDR3 runs to 15 residues. The CDR3 spells CASSHLTGGSYGYTF. CDR3 bases: TGTGCCAGCAGCCACCTAACAGGGGGCTCCTATGGCTACACCTTC.

The chain employs TRBV5-1 and TRBJ1-1; TRBD1 aligns across 7 bases. V shed 2 bases and J 5 bases; nucleotides not matched to a gene: 6. The CDR3 has 14 residues. Germline V lookup: CDR1 SGHRS, CDR2 YFSETQ. The CDR3 nucleotides read TGCGCCAGCAGCTTCGGACAGGAGCGGACTGAAGCTTTCTTT. This sequence encodes CASSFGQERTEAFF.

Concerning this clonotype itself: This sequence may be a read error, since a much larger clone differs from it by one base. The chain combines TRBV7-9 with TRBJ1-5, with a tentative D call TRBD1 (5 bases). Germline assignment: CDR1 SEHNR and CDR2 FQNEAQ (reference sequence). The CDR3 extends over 16 amino acids. The CDR3 coding sequence is TGTGCCAGCAACTTAGTGTCAGGGACGGGCAATCAGCCCCAGCATTTT. It yields the protein CASNLVSGTGNQPQHF.

Regarding this clonotype: A much larger clone differs by one base, so this may be a read error. V usage is TRBV5-1 and J usage is TRBJ2-1, with TRBD2 matching over 11 bases. Germline V gives CDR1 SGHRS, CDR2 YFSETQ. The CDR3 totals 17 residues. The CDR3 spells CASSLASGRLTYSEQFF. The CDR3 DNA is TGCGCCAGCAGCTTGGCTAGCGGGAGGCTTACCTACAGTGAGCAGTTCTTC.

A word on this clonotype: One base away lies a much larger clone, so this may be a sequencing read error. This rearrangement joins TRBV7-9 to TRBJ2-4, with 11 bases that match TRBD2. The DNA matches TRBJ2-5 better at its end, which makes the J call doubtful. The CDR3 loop spans 14 amino acids. CDR1 is SEHNR and CDR2 is FQNEAQ in the germline V gene (reference sequence). Here the CDR3 DNA reads TGTGTCAGCAGCCCCGGGACTAGCGGAGAGACCCAGTACTTC. This gives the protein CVSSPGTSGETQYF.

This clonotype has only a few counts. V and J are TRBV12-3 or TRBV12-4 and TRBJ1-1, with D hard to call. This CDR3 contains 12 residues. Between the trimmed V and J ends, which lost 6 bases and 8 bases, there was a span of 13 bases. CDR3 DNA: TGTGCCAGCAGCCTTCAGCAAACCGAAGCTTTCTTT. This translates into CASSLQQTEAFF.

The chain recombines TRBV3-1 with TRBJ2-2; D might be TRBD1 (6 bases). The V gene lost 1 base and the J gene lost 5 bases, with 17 bases spanning the gap. CDR3 length equals 17 residues. Germline assignment: CDR1 LGHDT and CDR2 YNNKEL (reference sequence). The CDR3, as DNA: TGTGCCAGCAGCCAAGTAGGGGGAAGCATCGGAACCGGGGAGCTGTTTTTT. Protein product: CASSQVGGSIGTGELFF.

This clonotype was picked up a small number of times. CDR3 bases: TGCAGCGTTATAACAGGGGATAGCTATGGCTACACCTTC. Protein: CSVITGDSYGYTF. This chain links TRBV29-1 with TRBJ1-2, with TRBD1 matching 7 bases. Unmatched junction bases numbered 7, after V lost 5 bases and J lost 4 bases. Germline lookup yields CDR1 SQVTM and CDR2 ANQGSEA. The CDR3 spans 13 residues.

This clonotype occurred a few times. The chain carries TRBV7-2 and TRBJ2-5; 8 bases fit TRBD1. This CDR3 is built from 16 residues. Per germline, CDR1 SGHTA and CDR2 FQGNSA. V was clipped by 4 bases and J by 5 bases; unmatched bases: 12. In DNA form, the CDR3 reads TGTGCCAGCAGCTCCCTAATTACAGGGGGTTGGGAGACCCAGTACTTC. Encoded protein: CASSSLITGGWETQYF.

This clonotype turned up a few times. CDR3 sequence (DNA): TGTGCCATCAGGGAAGGACTAGGGCAGGAGACCCAGTACTTC. As protein: CAIREGLGQETQYF. This rearrangement joins TRBV10-3 to TRBJ2-5; 7 bases are a match to TRBD2. V trimming: 6 bases; J trimming: 5 bases; junction bases outside the gene matches: 9. CDR3 size: 14 residues. CDR1 is ENHRY, CDR2 SYGVKD, per germline.

The J gene is TRBJ2-3, the V gene TRBV15; 7 bases are shared with TRBD2. Germline V gene data show CDR1 as LNHNV and CDR2 as YYDKDF (reference sequence). The CDR3 is made up of 11 amino acids. V dropped 8 bases and J dropped 8; count of bases not matched to a gene: 4. Here the CDR3 reads CATREAGTQYF. CDR3 bases: TGTGCCACCCGGGAGGCGGGTACGCAGTATTTT.

The rearrangement links TRBV20-1 to TRBJ1-2; 8 bases line up with TRBD1. With 1 base clipped from V and 13 bases from J, the junction kept 11 bases outside the gene matches. This CDR3 contains 13 residues. CDR1 and CDR2 (germline): DFQATT, SNEGSKA (reference sequence). The CDR3: CSARVTSGGEVTF. The CDR3 region has the DNA TGCAGTGCTAGAGTTACGTCAGGGGGCGAAGTCACCTTC.

V is TRBV20-1 and J is TRBJ2-4; D is ambiguous. V lost 5 bases to trimming and J lost 0 bases, with 8 bases between them. The CDR3 is 13 amino acids. Germline V gene data show CDR1 as DFQATT and CDR2 as SNEGSKA (reference sequence). CDR3 sequence (DNA): TGCAGTGCTCCAGCTCTAGCCAAAAACATTCAGTACTTC. The encoded protein is CSAPALAKNIQYF.